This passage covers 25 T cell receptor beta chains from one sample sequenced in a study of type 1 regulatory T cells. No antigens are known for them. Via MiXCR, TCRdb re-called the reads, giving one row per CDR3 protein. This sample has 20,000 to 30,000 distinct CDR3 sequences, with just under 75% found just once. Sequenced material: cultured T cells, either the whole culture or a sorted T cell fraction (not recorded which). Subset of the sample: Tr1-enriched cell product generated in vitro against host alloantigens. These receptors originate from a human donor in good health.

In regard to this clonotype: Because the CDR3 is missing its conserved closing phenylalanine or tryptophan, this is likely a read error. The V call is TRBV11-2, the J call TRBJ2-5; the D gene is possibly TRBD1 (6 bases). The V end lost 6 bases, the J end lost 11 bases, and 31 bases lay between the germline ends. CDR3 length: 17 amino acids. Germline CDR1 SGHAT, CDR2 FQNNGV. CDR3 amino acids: CASSSIRGRGLAKTQYL. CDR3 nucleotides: TGTGCCAGCAGTTCAATCCGCGGCAGGGGCCTTGCTAAAACTCAGTACCTC.

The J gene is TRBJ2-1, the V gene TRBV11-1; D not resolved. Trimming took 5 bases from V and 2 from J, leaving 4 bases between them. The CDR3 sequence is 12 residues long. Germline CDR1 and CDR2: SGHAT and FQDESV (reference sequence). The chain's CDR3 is CASSLAYNEQFF. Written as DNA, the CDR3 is TGTGCCAGCAGCCTTGCCTACAATGAGCAGTTCTTC.

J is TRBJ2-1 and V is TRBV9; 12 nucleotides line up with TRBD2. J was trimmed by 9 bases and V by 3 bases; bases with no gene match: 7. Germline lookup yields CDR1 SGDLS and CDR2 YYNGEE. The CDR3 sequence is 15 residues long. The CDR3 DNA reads TGTGCCAGCAGCGCTTCAGGGACTAGCGGGTTTGAGCAGTTCTTC. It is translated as CASSASGTSGFEQFF.

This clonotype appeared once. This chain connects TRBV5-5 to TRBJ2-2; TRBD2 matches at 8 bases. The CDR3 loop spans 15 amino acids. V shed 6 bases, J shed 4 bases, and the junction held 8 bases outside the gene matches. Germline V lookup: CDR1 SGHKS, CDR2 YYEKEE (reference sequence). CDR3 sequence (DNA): TGTGCCAGCACGGTTAGCGGGGATGTCACCGGGGAGCTGTTTTTT. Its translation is CASTVSGDVTGELFF.

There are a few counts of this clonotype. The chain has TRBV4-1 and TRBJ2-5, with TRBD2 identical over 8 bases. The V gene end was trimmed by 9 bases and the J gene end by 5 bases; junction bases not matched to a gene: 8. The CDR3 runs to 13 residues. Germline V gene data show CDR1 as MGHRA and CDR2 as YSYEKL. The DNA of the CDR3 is TGCGCCAGTTCCCGGGGGGGTTTGGAGACCCAGTACTTC. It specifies CASSRGGLETQYF.

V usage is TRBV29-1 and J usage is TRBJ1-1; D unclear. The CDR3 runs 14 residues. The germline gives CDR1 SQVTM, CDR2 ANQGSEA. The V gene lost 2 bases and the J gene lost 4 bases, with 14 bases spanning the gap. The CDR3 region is CSVESQSRGTEAFF. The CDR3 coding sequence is TGCAGCGTTGAAAGCCAGAGCCGAGGCACTGAAGCTTTCTTT.

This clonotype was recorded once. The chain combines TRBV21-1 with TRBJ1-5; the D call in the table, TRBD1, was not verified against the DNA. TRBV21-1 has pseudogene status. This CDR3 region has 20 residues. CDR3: CASSPFRRDRGSIADQPQHF. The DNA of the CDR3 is TGTGCCAGCAGCCCATTCCGTCGGGACAGGGGTTCGATAGCGGATCAGCCCCAGCATTTT.

CDR3 bases: TGTGCCAGCAGTTTCACTAGCGGGAGGGCATTTGAGCAGTTCTTC. Protein sequence: CASSFTSGRAFEQFF. The chain has TRBV27 and TRBJ2-1, with TRBD2 matching over 13 bases. V trimming: 3 bases; J trimming: 9 bases; junction bases outside the gene matches: 5. This CDR3 comprises 15 residues. Germline V gene lookup returns CDR1 MNHEY and CDR2 SMNVEV (reference sequence).

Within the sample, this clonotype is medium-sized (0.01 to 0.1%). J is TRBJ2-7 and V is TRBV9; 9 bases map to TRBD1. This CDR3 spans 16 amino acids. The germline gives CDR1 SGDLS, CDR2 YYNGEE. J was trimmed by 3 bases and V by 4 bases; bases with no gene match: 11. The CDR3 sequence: CASSPRPGTGIYEQYF. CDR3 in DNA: TGTGCCAGCAGCCCAAGACCCGGGACAGGGATCTACGAGCAGTACTTC.

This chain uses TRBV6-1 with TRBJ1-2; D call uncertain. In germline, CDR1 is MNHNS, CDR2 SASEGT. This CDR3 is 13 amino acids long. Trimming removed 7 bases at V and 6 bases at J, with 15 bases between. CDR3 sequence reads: CASTLERANGYTF. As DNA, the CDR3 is TGTGCCAGCACCCTTGAGAGAGCGAATGGCTACACCTTC.

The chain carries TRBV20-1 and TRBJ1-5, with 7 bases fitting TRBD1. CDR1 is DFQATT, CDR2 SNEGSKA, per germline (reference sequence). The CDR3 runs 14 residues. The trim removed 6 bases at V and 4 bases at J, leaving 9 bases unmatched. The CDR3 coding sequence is TGCAGTGCGCCTGTGGGACAGAGGAATCAGCCCCAGCATTTT. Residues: CSAPVGQRNQPQHF.

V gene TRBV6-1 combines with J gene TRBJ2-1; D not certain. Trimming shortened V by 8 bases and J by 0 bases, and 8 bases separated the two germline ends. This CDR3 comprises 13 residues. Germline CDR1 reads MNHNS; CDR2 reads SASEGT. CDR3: CASRVTSYNEQFF. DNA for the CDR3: TGTGCCAGCCGGGTTACCTCCTACAATGAGCAGTTCTTC.

The DNA of the CDR3 is TGTGCCAGCAGTTTATCTCCCGGGGGGGGGGCTGAAGATACGCAGTATTTT. Protein product: CASSLSPGGGAEDTQYF. The chain carries TRBV27 and TRBJ2-3, with TRBD2 matching over 8 bases. The CDR3 sequence is 17 residues long. The V gene end was trimmed by 0 bases and the J gene end by 5 bases; junction bases not matched to a gene: 10. Per germline, CDR1 MNHEY and CDR2 SMNVEV (reference sequence).

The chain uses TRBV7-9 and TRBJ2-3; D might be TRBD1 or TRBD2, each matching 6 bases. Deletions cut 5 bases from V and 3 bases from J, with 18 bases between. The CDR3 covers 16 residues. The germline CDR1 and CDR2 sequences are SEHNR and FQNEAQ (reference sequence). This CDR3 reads CASSPRGDRWTDTQYF. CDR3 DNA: TGTGCCAGCAGCCCTAGGGGGGATCGATGGACAGATACGCAGTATTTT.

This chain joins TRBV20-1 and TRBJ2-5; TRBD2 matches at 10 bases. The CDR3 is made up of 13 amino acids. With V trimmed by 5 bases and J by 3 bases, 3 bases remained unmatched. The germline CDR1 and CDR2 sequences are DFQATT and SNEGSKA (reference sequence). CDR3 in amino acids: CSALLAGKETQYF. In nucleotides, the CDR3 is TGCAGTGCTCTACTAGCGGGGAAAGAGACCCAGTACTTC.

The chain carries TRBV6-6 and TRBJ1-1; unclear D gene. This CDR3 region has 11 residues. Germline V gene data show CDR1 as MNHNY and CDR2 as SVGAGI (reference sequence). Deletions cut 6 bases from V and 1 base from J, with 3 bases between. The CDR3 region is CASRRNTEAFF. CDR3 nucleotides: TGTGCCAGCAGGCGGAACACTGAAGCTTTCTTT.

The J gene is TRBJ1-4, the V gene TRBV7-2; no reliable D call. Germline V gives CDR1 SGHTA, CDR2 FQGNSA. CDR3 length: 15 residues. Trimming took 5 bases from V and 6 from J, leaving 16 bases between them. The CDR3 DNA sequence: TGTGCCAGCAGCCTCCAGGACGGGCAGCATGAAAAACTGTTTTTT. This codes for CASSLQDGQHEKLFF.

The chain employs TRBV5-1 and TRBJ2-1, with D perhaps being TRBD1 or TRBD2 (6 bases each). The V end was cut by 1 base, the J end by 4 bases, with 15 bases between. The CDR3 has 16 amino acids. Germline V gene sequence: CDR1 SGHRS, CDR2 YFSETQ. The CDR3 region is CASSLTGARLYNEQFF. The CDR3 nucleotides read TGCGCCAGCAGCTTGACGGGGGCCCGACTTTACAATGAGCAGTTCTTC.

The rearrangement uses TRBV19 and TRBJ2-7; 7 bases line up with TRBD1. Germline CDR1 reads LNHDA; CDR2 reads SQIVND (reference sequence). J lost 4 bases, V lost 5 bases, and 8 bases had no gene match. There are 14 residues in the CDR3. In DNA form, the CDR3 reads TGTGCCAGTAGTCACCGGGACAGAGGGTACGAGCAGTACTTC. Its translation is CASSHRDRGYEQYF.

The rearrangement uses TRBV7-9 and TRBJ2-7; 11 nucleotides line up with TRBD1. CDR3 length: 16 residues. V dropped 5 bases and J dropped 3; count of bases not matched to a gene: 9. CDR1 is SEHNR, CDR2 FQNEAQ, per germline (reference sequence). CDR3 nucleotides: TGTGCCAGCAGCAGGACAGGGGGCTCCGCGGGCTACGAGCAGTACTTC. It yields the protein CASSRTGGSAGYEQYF.

The CDR3 DNA follows: TGTGCCAGCAGGGAGACGGGCAGACGCAACTATGGCTACACCTTC. This codes for CASRETGRRNYGYTF. The chain carries TRBV28 and TRBJ1-2; no clear D gene. Trimming removed 6 bases at V and 2 bases at J, with 16 bases between. The germline V gene has CDR1 MDHEN and CDR2 SYDVKM. The length of the CDR3 is 15 residues.

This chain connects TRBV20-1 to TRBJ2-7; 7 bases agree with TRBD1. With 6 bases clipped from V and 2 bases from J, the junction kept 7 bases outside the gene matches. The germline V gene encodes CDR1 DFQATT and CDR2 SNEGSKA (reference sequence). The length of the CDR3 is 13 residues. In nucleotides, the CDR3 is TGCAGTGCCTCGGGACAGAATCCCTACGAGCAGTACTTC. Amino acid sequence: CSASGQNPYEQYF.

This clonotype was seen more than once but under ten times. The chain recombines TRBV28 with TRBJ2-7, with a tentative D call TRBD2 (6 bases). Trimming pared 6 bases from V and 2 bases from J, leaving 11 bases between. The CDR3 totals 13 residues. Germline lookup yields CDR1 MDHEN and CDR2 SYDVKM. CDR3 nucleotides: TGTGCCAGCAGCTTTAGCGGTACCTACGAGCAGTACTTC. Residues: CASSFSGTYEQYF. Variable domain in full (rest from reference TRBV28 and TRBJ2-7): DVKVTQSSRYLVKRTGEKVFLECVQDMDHENMFWYRQDPGLGLRLIYFSYDVKMKEKGDIPEGYSVSREKKERFSLILESASTNQTSMYLCASSFSGTYEQYFGPGTRLTVT.

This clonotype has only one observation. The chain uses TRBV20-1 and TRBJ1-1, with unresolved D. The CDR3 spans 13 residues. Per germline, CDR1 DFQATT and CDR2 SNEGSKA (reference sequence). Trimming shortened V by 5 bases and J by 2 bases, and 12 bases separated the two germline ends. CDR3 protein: CSAPSEGNTEAFF. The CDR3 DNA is TGCAGTGCTCCGTCGGAGGGTAACACTGAAGCTTTCTTT.

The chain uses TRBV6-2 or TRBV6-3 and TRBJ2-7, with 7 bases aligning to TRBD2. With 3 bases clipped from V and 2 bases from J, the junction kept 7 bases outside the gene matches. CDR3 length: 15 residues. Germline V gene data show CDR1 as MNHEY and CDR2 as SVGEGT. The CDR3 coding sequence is TGTGCCAGCAGTTATGAGCGGGGTTCCACCTACGAGCAGTACTTC. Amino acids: CASSYERGSTYEQYF.